Listed here are 32 T cell receptor beta chains from one sample, sequenced in a study of cytomegalovirus exposure and HLA in healthy donors. PCR employed 60 Vbeta and 13 Jbeta primers. Using immunoSEQ multiplex PCR, the repertoire was profiled, and TCRdb retains in-frame clones only, with some absent. The sample lists roughly 130,000 clones; roughly 80% were seen once. Source material: PBMCs. These receptors all stem from a male donor in good health and CMV-seropositive.

The V and J genes are TRBV9 and TRBJ1-3, with 10 bases matching TRBD1. Germline loops: CDR1 SGDLS, CDR2 YYNGEE. CDR3 length: 16 amino acids. V shed 4 bases and J 0 bases; nucleotides not matched to a gene: 4. The CDR3 loop is CASSRQGANSGNTIYF. The DNA for the CDR3 is TGTGCCAGCAGCAGACAGGGGGCTAACTCTGGAAACACCATATATTTT.

The rearrangement uses TRBV14 and TRBJ2-1; 9 bases are shared with TRBD1. The CDR3 is 19 residues long. V lost 4 bases to trimming and J lost 2 bases; unmatched junction nucleotides: 15. Germline CDR1 SGHDN, CDR2 FVKESK. The CDR3 spells CASSLTVPGTGIPYNEQFF. DNA for the CDR3: TGTGCCAGCAGCCTCACAGTGCCCGGGACAGGGATCCCCTACAATGAGCAGTTCTTC.

Written as DNA, the CDR3 is TGCGCCAGCAGCTTTGGAGCGAACACCGGGGAGCTGTTTTTT. The encoded protein is CASSFGANTGELFF. This chain uses TRBV5-1 with TRBJ2-2; D uncertain. The CDR3 totals 14 residues. Germline V gene sequence: CDR1 SGHRS, CDR2 YFSETQ. The V gene lost 2 bases and the J gene lost 0 bases, with 5 bases spanning the gap.

The CDR3 DNA is TGTGCCAGCGCCCCGGGACAGGGGTACTACGAGCAGTACTTC. Translation: CASAPGQGYYEQYF. This chain connects TRBV27 to TRBJ2-7; TRBD1 agrees at 10 bases. From germline, CDR1 is MNHEY and CDR2 SMNVEV (reference sequence). The V and J ends lost 8 bases and 3 bases, in that order; junction bases with no gene match: 7. CDR3 length equals 14 residues.

The chain joins TRBV7-3 to TRBJ1-2; perhaps TRBD1 as D (5 bases). Trimming removed 5 bases at V and 7 bases at J, with 14 bases between. This CDR3 region has 13 residues. The germline V gene encodes CDR1 SGHTA and CDR2 FQGTGA. The CDR3 DNA reads TGTGCCAGCAGCGCGTCGCAGGGAGGTGGCTACACCTTC. Translated, it gives CASSASQGGGYTF.

V gene TRBV2 combines with J gene TRBJ1-2, with a tentative D call TRBD1 (5 bases). Germline V CDR1 and CDR2: SNHLY, FYNNEI. The V end lost 6 bases, the J end lost 6 bases, and 17 bases lay between the germline ends. This CDR3 is built from 14 residues. CDR3 in amino acids: CASRPQGVANGYTF. Here the CDR3 DNA reads TGTGCCAGCAGACCCCAGGGTGTTGCTAATGGCTACACCTTC.

Written as DNA, the CDR3 is TGTGCCAGCAGCGCATTAGCGGGGCCCCCCGGCGAGCAGTACTTC. Amino acid sequence: CASSALAGPPGEQYF. The V call is TRBV9, the J call TRBJ2-7; 8 bases map to TRBD2. Germline V gives CDR1 SGDLS, CDR2 YYNGEE. The CDR3 runs 15 residues. Unmatched junction bases numbered 11, after V lost 3 bases and J lost 6 bases.

The J gene is TRBJ1-5, the V gene TRBV7-8; possibly TRBD1 for D (6 bases). The CDR3 extends over 16 amino acids. CDR1 SGHVS and CDR2 FQNEAQ come from the germline V gene. Between the trimmed V and J ends, which lost 4 bases and 1 base, there was a span of 14 bases. CDR3 residues: CASSSTPGVSNQPQHF. CDR3 in DNA: TGTGCCAGCAGCTCCACTCCAGGGGTGAGCAATCAGCCCCAGCATTTT.

On this clone itself: One end of the junction fails to match germline, which may point to a read error. The J gene is TRBJ2-5, the V gene TRBV7-7, with TRBD1 identical over 8 bases. CDR3 length: 14 amino acids. Germline assignment: CDR1 SSHAT and CDR2 FNYEAQ (reference sequence). The DNA of the CDR3 is TGTGCTAGCAGTCAAGGGACAGGTCAAGAGACCCAGTACTTC. Its translation is CASSQGTGQETQYF. The full variable domain, rest sourced from reference TRBV7-7 and TRBJ2-5, is GAGVSQSPRYKVTKRGQDVTLRCDPISSHATLYWYQQALGQGPEFLTYFNYEAQPDKSGLPSDRFSAERPEGSISTLTIQRTEQRDSAMYRCASSQGTGQETQYFGPGTRLLVL.

The chain carries TRBV5-6 and TRBJ2-7; D uncertain. V dropped 8 bases and J dropped 3 bases, with 9 bases sitting between them. Germline loops: CDR1 SGHDT, CDR2 YYEEEE. The CDR3 spans 11 residues. CDR3 nucleotides: TGTGCCAGTAGTTTCGGCTACGAGCAGTACTTC. It specifies CASSFGYEQYF.

This clone was observed a handful of times. This chain connects TRBV9 to TRBJ2-7; D gene unclear. The ends were cut back, 10 bases at V and 6 bases at J, with 5 bases in the middle. CDR1 and CDR2 (germline): SGDLS, YYNGEE. The CDR3 has 8 residues. The DNA for the CDR3 is TGTGCCCTTAGCGAGCAGTACTTC. It encodes CALSEQYF.

This clone was seen a few times. The chain combines TRBV27 with TRBJ2-5, with 11 bases that match TRBD1. J gave up 5 bases and V 6 bases, and 8 bases lay outside the gene matches. The CDR3 contains 15 residues. Per germline, CDR1 MNHEY and CDR2 SMNVEV (reference sequence). CDR3 sequence (DNA): TGTGCCAGCAGGGAATGGACAGGGGGCGAGGAGACCCAGTACTTC. This gives the protein CASREWTGGEETQYF.

The V call is TRBV10-2, the J call TRBJ2-2; D is unresolved. Germline CDR1 WSHSY, CDR2 SAAADI. CDR3 length: 15 amino acids. Trimming shortened V by 7 bases and J by 7 bases, and 19 bases separated the two germline ends. CDR3 DNA sequence: TGCGCCAGCACTCGTGAGGCCTTCCTATTCGGGGAGCTGTTTTTT. Its protein product is CASTREAFLFGELFF.

CDR3 in amino acids: CASSSRGQIQETQYF. The DNA for the CDR3 is TGTGCCAGCAGCTCCCGGGGACAGATCCAAGAGACCCAGTACTTC. J is TRBJ2-5 and V is TRBV11-2, with 7 bases matching TRBD1. The CDR3 sequence is 15 residues long. Germline CDR1 SGHAT, CDR2 FQNNGV. With V trimmed by 4 bases and J by 1 base, 6 bases remained unmatched.

The rearrangement joins TRBV28 to TRBJ2-7, with a weak D call TRBD1 (6 bases). The germline CDR1 and CDR2 sequences are MDHEN and SYDVKM. The germline V and J ends were trimmed by 10 bases and 7 bases, with 20 bases remaining between them. The CDR3 extends over 13 amino acids. CDR3 coding DNA: TGTGCCACCCGGGACACCCCTACGGAGGAGCAGTACTTC. This sequence encodes CATRDTPTEEQYF.

V gene TRBV29-1 combines with J gene TRBJ1-1; 9 nucleotides align to TRBD1. The trim removed 6 bases at V and 4 bases at J, leaving 9 bases unmatched. This CDR3 region has 14 residues. Germline V gene sequence: CDR1 SQVTM, CDR2 ANQGSEA. CDR3 DNA: TGCAGCGTAGAAACAGGGGGCTCTGGCACTGAAGCTTTCTTT. It encodes CSVETGGSGTEAFF.

J is TRBJ1-4 and V is TRBV7-2, with a possible D match to TRBD1 (5 bases). Germline assignment: CDR1 SGHTA and CDR2 FQGNSA. This CDR3 region has 16 residues. Deletions cut 4 bases from V and 0 bases from J, with 12 bases between. The CDR3, as DNA: TGTGCCAGCAGCTCAAACCTAGGGGCAACTAATGAAAAACTGTTTTTT. It translates to CASSSNLGATNEKLFF.

This sequence joins TRBV6-4 and TRBJ2-3, with 10 bases aligning to TRBD2. Unmatched junction bases numbered 6, after V lost 6 bases and J lost 3 bases. The germline gives CDR1 MRHNA, CDR2 SNTAGT. This CDR3 comprises 15 residues. This CDR3 is CASSLGLADTDTQYF. DNA of the CDR3: TGTGCCAGCAGCCTAGGACTAGCGGATACAGATACGCAGTATTTT.

The CDR3, as DNA: TGTGCCAGCAGCTTTCTAAGCGGGAACACTGAAGCTTTCTTT. Protein: CASSFLSGNTEAFF. The chain uses TRBV13 and TRBJ1-1; unclear D gene. Germline V gene data show CDR1 as PRHDT and CDR2 as FYEKMQ (reference sequence). The CDR3 loop spans 14 amino acids. V shed 3 bases and J shed 1 base, with 9 bases lying between them. The full variable domain, rest sourced from reference TRBV13 and TRBJ1-1, is AAGVIQSPRHLIKEKRETATLKCYPIPRHDTVYWYQQGPGQDPQFLISFYEKMQSDKGSIPDRFSAQQFSDYHSELNMSSLELGDSALYFCASSFLSGNTEAFFGQGTRLTVV.

This rearrangement joins TRBV7-2 to TRBJ2-7, with a possible D match to TRBD2 (5 bases). With 6 bases removed from V and 0 bases from J, the gap between germline ends came to 15 bases. The CDR3 runs 15 residues. Looked up from germline, CDR1 is SGHTA and CDR2 is FQGNSA. The CDR3 DNA reads TGTGCCAGCAGTCACCGGGTGGGGAGCTCCTACGAGCAGTACTTC. It is translated as CASSHRVGSSYEQYF.

V gene TRBV10-3 combines with J gene TRBJ2-1; TRBD1 is a possible D gene (8 bases). This CDR3 spans 16 amino acids. Germline CDR1 ENHRY, CDR2 SYGVKD. The germline V and J ends were trimmed by 6 bases and 8 bases, with 23 bases remaining between them. CDR3 amino acids: CAIRGGVGQAGDEQFF. CDR3 in DNA: TGTGCCATCAGGGGGGGGGTGGGACAGGCCGGGGATGAGCAGTTCTTC.

This sequence joins TRBV5-1 and TRBJ1-1, with a tentative D call TRBD1 (6 bases). This CDR3 region has 14 residues. Trimming took off 4 bases at V and 3 bases at J, with 13 bases between the two ends. Looked up from germline, CDR1 is SGHRS and CDR2 is YFSETQ. This chain's CDR3 is CASSPQGPDTEAFF. CDR3 in DNA: TGCGCCAGCAGCCCACAGGGTCCTGACACTGAAGCTTTCTTT.

The chain is built from TRBV7-2 and TRBJ2-7, with 8 nucleotides matching TRBD1. Germline CDR1 reads SGHTA; CDR2 reads FQGNSA. The CDR3 covers 15 residues. With V trimmed by 4 bases and J by 2 bases, 7 bases remained unmatched. The CDR3 region has the DNA TGTGCCAGCAGCTCCAGGGGGCGCGTAACCTACGAGCAGTACTTC. This translates into CASSSRGRVTYEQYF.

A few counts support this clone. This chain joins TRBV4-2 and TRBJ2-7; 7 positions match TRBD2. Trimming cost V 0 bases and J 1 base; bases outside gene matches: 6. This CDR3 has 16 residues. Per germline, CDR1 LGHNA and CDR2 YNFKEQ. The CDR3 coding sequence is TGTGCCAGCAGCCAAGACTGGCTAGCGGTTTCCTACGAGCAGTACTTC. The encoded protein is CASSQDWLAVSYEQYF.

The rearrangement links TRBV4-3 to TRBJ2-7; the D gene is possibly TRBD1 (5 bases). The V and J ends lost 0 bases and 6 bases respectively, with 9 bases between them. CDR3 size: 13 residues. Germline CDR1 reads LGHNA; CDR2 reads YSLEER. The CDR3 DNA sequence: TGCGCCAGCAGCCAAGATTGGGGCCGCGAGCAGTACTTC. It is translated as CASSQDWGREQYF.

The V gene is TRBV27, the J gene TRBJ1-5, with D possibly TRBD1 on 5 matching bases. Looked up from germline, CDR1 is MNHEY and CDR2 is SMNVEV (reference sequence). This CDR3 has 14 residues. V lost 2 bases and J 6 bases, leaving 11 bases between the germline ends. The CDR3 region is CASSLARAGQPQHF. As DNA, the CDR3 is TGTGCCAGCAGTTTAGCCAGGGCCGGTCAGCCCCAGCATTTT.

The chain combines TRBV19 with TRBJ2-7, with TRBD1 as a possible D gene (5 bases). Per germline, CDR1 LNHDA and CDR2 SQIVND (reference sequence). Trimming took off 3 bases at V and 0 bases at J, with 12 bases between the two ends. There are 15 residues in the CDR3. The CDR3 protein is CASSIGHASSYEQYF. The CDR3 nucleotides are TGTGCCAGTAGTATTGGACACGCCAGCTCCTACGAGCAGTACTTC.

This rearrangement joins TRBV7-9 to TRBJ1-1; 8 bases line up with TRBD1. Germline CDR1 reads SEHNR; CDR2 reads FQNEAQ (reference sequence). Trimming cost V 3 bases and J 5 bases; bases outside gene matches: 8. The CDR3 loop spans 15 amino acids. Here the CDR3 reads CASSLEGQGLTEAFF. The CDR3 DNA reads as TGTGCCAGCAGCTTGGAAGGACAGGGATTGACTGAAGCTTTCTTT.

The chain has TRBV7-9 and TRBJ2-5; 8 bases fit TRBD2. V shed 4 bases and J 5 bases; nucleotides not matched to a gene: 6. The V gene's germline CDR1 is SEHNR and CDR2 FQNEAQ (reference sequence). There are 14 residues in the CDR3. The CDR3 coding sequence is TGTGCCAGCAGCTCGCGGGGGGCAGGGGAGACCCAGTACTTC. Translating gives CASSSRGAGETQYF.

The V gene is TRBV19, the J gene TRBJ1-2, with TRBD1 matching over 9 bases. V dropped 10 bases and J dropped 2; count of bases not matched to a gene: 8. The germline V gene has CDR1 LNHDA and CDR2 SQIVND (reference sequence). The CDR3 runs to 14 residues. The CDR3 sequence: CAKTGGGKNYGYTF. CDR3 in DNA: TGTGCCAAGACAGGGGGGGGGAAAAACTATGGCTACACCTTC.

This chain's CDR3 is CASSLEGQVIVGTDTQYF. CDR3 bases: TGTGCCAGCAGTTTAGAGGGACAGGTCATAGTTGGCACAGATACGCAGTATTTT. V usage is TRBV28 and J usage is TRBJ2-3; 8 bases line up with TRBD1. Germline assignment: CDR1 MDHEN and CDR2 SYDVKM. J was trimmed by 1 base and V by 2 bases; bases with no gene match: 11. The CDR3 covers 18 residues.

This chain uses TRBV7-9 with TRBJ2-7, with a tentative D call TRBD2 (5 bases). Germline CDR1 reads SEHNR; CDR2 reads FQNEAQ (reference sequence). This CDR3 is built from 13 residues. Trimming removed 6 bases from V and 5 bases from J, with 14 bases in between. The CDR3 DNA reads as TGTGCCAGCAGTCGAGGGCCGTGGGACGAGCAGTACTTC. Protein: CASSRGPWDEQYF.